The 11 T cell receptor beta chains below come from one sample, sequenced in a study of cytomegalovirus exposure and HLA in healthy donors. PCR primers comprised 60 Vbeta and 13 Jbeta primers. The assay was immunoSEQ multiplex PCR, and TCRdb's table has in-frame clones only and misses some. The repertoire holds some 200,000 clones, around three quarters seen once, with over 1.5% in the top ten. Sequenced input: PBMCs. These receptors were collected from a woman aged 25 to 39 in good health and CMV-seronegative.

This clone appeared a single time. This chain connects TRBV28 to TRBJ1-2; D ambiguous. CDR3 size: 12 residues. Germline values: CDR1 MDHEN, CDR2 SYDVKM. V was trimmed by 2 bases and J by 10 bases, leaving 11 bases between them. The CDR3 bases are TGTGCCAGCAGTTTAAAGTTGGCAGACTACACCTTC. This encodes CASSLKLADYTF.

The V and J genes are TRBV11-3 and TRBJ2-2; D not resolved. The ends were cut back, 3 bases at V and 6 bases at J, with 5 bases in the middle. This CDR3 region has 12 residues. CDR1 and CDR2 from the germline V gene are SGHNT and YENEEA. The DNA for the CDR3 is TGTGCCAGCAGCTTCCCGGCCGGGGAGCTGTTTTTT. Amino acids: CASSFPAGELFF.

The chain uses TRBV18 and TRBJ1-1; 7 bases map to TRBD1. Per the germline V gene, CDR1 is KGHSH and CDR2 is LQKENI. The CDR3 is 17 amino acids. V lost 3 bases, J lost 0 bases, and 10 bases stayed unmatched. Here the CDR3 DNA reads TGTGCCAGCTCACCCCGGACAGGAAATTTCATGAACACTGAAGCTTTCTTT. Translated: CASSPRTGNFMNTEAFF.

This clone was detected a few times. The rearrangement uses TRBV21-1 and TRBJ1-6; the DNA was not used to check the table's D call, TRBD1. TRBV21-1 represents a pseudogene. This CDR3 spans 18 amino acids. This CDR3 reads CASSHPVGQSSYNSPLHF. DNA of the CDR3: TGTGCCAGCAGCCACCCGGTAGGACAGAGCTCCTATAATTCACCCCTCCACTTT.

The rearrangement joins TRBV6-1 to TRBJ1-3; no clear D gene. Per germline, CDR1 MNHNS and CDR2 SASEGT. The CDR3 totals 16 residues. V was clipped by 0 bases and J by 3 bases, with 12 bases between them. CDR3 loop: CASSEAKAGVGNTIYF. DNA for the CDR3: TGTGCCAGCAGTGAAGCAAAGGCAGGCGTTGGAAACACCATATATTTT.

This chain joins TRBV2 and TRBJ2-7, with no clear D. CDR3 length: 12 residues. Germline V lookup: CDR1 SNHLY, CDR2 FYNNEI. V shed 6 bases and J shed 5 bases, with 11 bases lying between them. CDR3 DNA sequence: TGTGCCAGCAGCCCGGAGCTTAACGAGCAGTACTTC. This sequence encodes CASSPELNEQYF.

V gene TRBV4-1 combines with J gene TRBJ2-3; 7 bases agree with TRBD2. CDR1 and CDR2 (germline): MGHRA, YSYEKL. V dropped 1 base and J dropped 6; count of bases not matched to a gene: 10. The CDR3 runs to 16 residues. CDR3 protein: CASSQVPAWGGDTQYF. The DNA for the CDR3 is TGCGCCAGCAGCCAAGTGCCCGCCTGGGGAGGGGATACGCAGTATTTT.

The chain has TRBV27 and TRBJ1-1, with D unresolved. The V end was cut by 4 bases, the J end by 1 base, with 10 bases between. The germline V gene encodes CDR1 MNHEY and CDR2 SMNVEV (reference sequence). This CDR3 region has 14 residues. CDR3 sequence reads: CASSYLTSNTEAFF. Here the CDR3 DNA reads TGTGCCAGCAGTTACCTGACATCGAACACTGAAGCTTTCTTT.

Concerning this clone: Other DNA sequences from this sample encode an identical CDR3 as well. This chain joins TRBV5-1 and TRBJ1-2, with 8 bases that match TRBD1. Germline V gene sequence: CDR1 SGHRS, CDR2 YFSETQ. The CDR3 contains 14 residues. The junction had 0 bases not matched to a gene; V was cut back by 0 bases and J by 2 bases. The CDR3 bases are TGCGCCAGCAGCTTGGGACAGGGGAACTATGGCTACACCTTC. The encoded protein is CASSLGQGNYGYTF.

The chain joins TRBV10-2 to TRBJ2-5, with 14 bases lining up with TRBD2. The J call could be wrong; TRBJ2-7 is a better fit for the DNA end. Looked up from germline, CDR1 is WSHSY and CDR2 is SAAADI. This CDR3 has 14 amino acids. In DNA, the CDR3 is TGCGCCAGCAGGACTAGCGGGGGGGCCTACGAGCAGTACTTC. It codes for CASRTSGGAYEQYF.

This clone came up once. This chain links TRBV7-9 with TRBJ2-5; D might be TRBD1 (6 bases). Germline V lookup: CDR1 SEHNR, CDR2 FQNEAQ (reference sequence). The CDR3 is 14 amino acids. V shed 2 bases and J shed 5 bases, with 12 bases lying between them. CDR3 DNA: TGTGCCAGCAGCTTATCATACCAGGGGGAGACCCAGTACTTC. This encodes CASSLSYQGETQYF. Using reference TRBV7-9 and TRBJ2-5 for the parts outside the CDR3, the full variable domain is DTGVSQNPRHKITKRGQNVTFRCDPISEHNRLYWYRQTLGQGPEFLTYFQNEAQLEKSRLLSDRFSAERPKGSFSTLEIQRTEQGDSAMYLCASSLSYQGETQYFGPGTRLLVL.